This T cell receptor beta chain came from a study of blood T cell repertoires in COVID-19. Study as a whole: Researchers got acute and convalescent COVID-19 samples from the United States, Italy and Spain. The analysed material was cDNA or gDNA that came from T cells, B-cell-depleted T cells, or PBMCs.

CDR1 and CDR2 (germline): MNHEY, SMNVEV (reference sequence). This CDR3 region has 15 residues. Trimming removed 6 bases from V and 1 base from J; junction bases left unmatched: 5. Some clones are missing from TCRdb's copy, which holds only in-frame ones; the method was immunoSEQ multiplex PCR. In the table there are about 220,000 clones, approximately 83% of which are singletons. Participants were aged roughly 18 to 89 years from approximately 24 US areas. Each participant's cohort was designated according to participant-reported clinical history. The receptor was derived from a woman in her forties or fifties who had been exposed to COVID-19. The chain uses TRBV27 and TRBJ2-3; TRBD2 agrees at 9 bases. Sequencing was done on a sample of PBMCs or T cells enriched from blood (not recorded which). The CDR3 protein is CASRGIAGGTDTQYF. CDR3 coding DNA: TGTGCCAGCAGGGGAATAGCGGGGGGCACAGATACGCAGTATTTT.